This TCR beta chain was sequenced during a study of T cell responses to AZD1222 COVID-19 vaccine. This CDR3 is 13 amino acids long. Germline CDR1 and CDR2: PRHDT and FYEKMQ (reference sequence). V dropped 6 bases and J dropped 4 bases, with 12 bases sitting between them. Of note for this clone: Its antigen is as yet unknown.

Sequencing used immunoSEQ multiplex PCR; TCRdb keeps in-frame clones, though not all of them. The sample carries about 180,000 clones, 90% to 95% recorded once. Points from the study as a whole: Close to half of spike-specific TCRs reportedly recognize unmutated variant regions. At baseline, just 6 or 7 AZD1222 recipients tested seropositive. With two AZD1222 doses given, Spike-specific TCR breadth and depth both rose. There were mostly white British donors and more females than males, and clonal diversity was possibly underestimated.

The TCR was taken from an adult who received the AZD1222 COVID-19 vaccine. The gene calls are TRBV13 and TRBJ1-2, with a tentative D call TRBD1 (5 bases). Source: peripheral blood, taken 28 days after the second AZD1222 dose. The CDR3 DNA reads as TGTGCCAGCAGGCAGGGCGGCGGCTATGGCTACACCTTC. This sequence encodes CASRQGGGYGYTF.